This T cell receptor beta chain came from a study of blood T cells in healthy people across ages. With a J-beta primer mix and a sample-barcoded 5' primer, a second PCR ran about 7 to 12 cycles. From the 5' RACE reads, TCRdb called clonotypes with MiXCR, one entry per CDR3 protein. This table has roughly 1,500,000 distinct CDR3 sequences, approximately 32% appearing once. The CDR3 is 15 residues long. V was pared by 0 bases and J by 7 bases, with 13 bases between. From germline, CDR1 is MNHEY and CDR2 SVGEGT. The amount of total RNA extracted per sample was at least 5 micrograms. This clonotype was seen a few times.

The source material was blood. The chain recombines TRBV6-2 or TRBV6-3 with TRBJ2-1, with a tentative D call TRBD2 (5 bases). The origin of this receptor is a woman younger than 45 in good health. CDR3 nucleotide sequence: TGTGCCAGCAGTTACTCCACCGGGATATTTAATGAGCAGTTCTTC. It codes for CASSYSTGIFNEQFF.